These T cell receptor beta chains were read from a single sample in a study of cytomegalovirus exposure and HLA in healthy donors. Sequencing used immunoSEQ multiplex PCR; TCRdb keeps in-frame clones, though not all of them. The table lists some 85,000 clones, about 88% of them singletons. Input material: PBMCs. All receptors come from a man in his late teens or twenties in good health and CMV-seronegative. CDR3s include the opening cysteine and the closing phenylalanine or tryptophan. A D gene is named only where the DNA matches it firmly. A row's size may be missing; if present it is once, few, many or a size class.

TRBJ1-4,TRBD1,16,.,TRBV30,CAWTRDRGWGNEKLFF
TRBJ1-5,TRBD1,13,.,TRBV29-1,CSTRNRGDQPQHF
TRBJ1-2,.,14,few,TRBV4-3,CASSQGGSYYGYTF
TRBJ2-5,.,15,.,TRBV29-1,CSVEDRGEGRQTQYF
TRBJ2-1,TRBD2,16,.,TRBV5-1,CASSLGTSGYYNEQFF
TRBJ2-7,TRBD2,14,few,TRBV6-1,CAGSGEGPTYEQYF
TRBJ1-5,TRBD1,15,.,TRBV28,CASSLGDRENQPQHF
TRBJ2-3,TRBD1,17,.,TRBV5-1,CASSFLGQGMAGDTQYF
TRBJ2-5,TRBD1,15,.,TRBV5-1,CASSPNRQGQETQYF
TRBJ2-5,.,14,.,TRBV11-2,CASSPGTPQETQYF
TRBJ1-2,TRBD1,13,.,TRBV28,CASRRGQGYGYTF
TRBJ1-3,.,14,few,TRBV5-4,CASRPGGGGNTIYF
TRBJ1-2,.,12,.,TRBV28,CASSPSNYGYTF
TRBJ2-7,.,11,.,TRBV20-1,CSARLAYEQYF
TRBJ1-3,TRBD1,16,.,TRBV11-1,CASSDTRGLRGNTIYF
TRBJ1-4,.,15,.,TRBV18,CASSPPATANEKLFF
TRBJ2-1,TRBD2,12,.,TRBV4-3,CASSHGGDEQFF
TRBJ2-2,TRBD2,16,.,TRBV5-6,CASSLVSGRASGELFF
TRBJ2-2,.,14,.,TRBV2,CASTPFEWTGELFF
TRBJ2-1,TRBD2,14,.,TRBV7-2,CASSLGLAHNEQFF
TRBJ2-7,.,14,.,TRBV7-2,CASSLTWQAYEQYF
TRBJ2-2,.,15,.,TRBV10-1,CASSDGGRSPAELFF
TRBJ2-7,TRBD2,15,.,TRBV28,CASSLIAGAPNEQYF
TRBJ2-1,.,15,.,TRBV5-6,CASSFIESSYNEQFF
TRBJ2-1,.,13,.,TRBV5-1,CASSLPGADEQFF
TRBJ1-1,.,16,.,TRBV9,CASSVATWAGDTEAFF
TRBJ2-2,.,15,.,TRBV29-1,CSGLMNGRNTGELFF
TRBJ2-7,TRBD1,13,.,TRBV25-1,CASRQGTPGEQYF
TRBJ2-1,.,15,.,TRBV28,CASRLEAGVYNEQFF
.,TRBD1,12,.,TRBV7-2,CASNNRGYEQYF
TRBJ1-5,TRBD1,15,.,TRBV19,CASTRDRGSNQPQHF
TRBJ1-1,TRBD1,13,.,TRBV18,CASSPAEQGGAFF
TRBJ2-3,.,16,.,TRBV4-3,CASSQDDGLRTDTQYF
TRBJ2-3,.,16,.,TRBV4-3,CASSQEPISSGDTQYF
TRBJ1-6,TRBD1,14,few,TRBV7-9,CASSLLGQNSPLHF
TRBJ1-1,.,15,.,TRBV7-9,CASSLALGLDTEAFF
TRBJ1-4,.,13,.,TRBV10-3,CAISGRENEKLFF
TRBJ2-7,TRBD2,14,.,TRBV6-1,CASRPGLAGTEQYF
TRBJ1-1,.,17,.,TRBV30,CAWSSWQGWAMNTEAFF
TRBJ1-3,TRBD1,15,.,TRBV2,CASSGRQGRVNTIYF
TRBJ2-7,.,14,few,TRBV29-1,CSAVQGRLENEQYF
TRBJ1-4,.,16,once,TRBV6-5,CASSYRIGGAFSKLFF
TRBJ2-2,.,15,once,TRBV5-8,CASCPRGWYTGELFF
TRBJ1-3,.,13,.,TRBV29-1,CSVEVNSGNTIYF
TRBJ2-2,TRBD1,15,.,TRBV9,CASSLRDSHTGELFF
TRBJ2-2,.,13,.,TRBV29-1,CSVDRRRPGELFF